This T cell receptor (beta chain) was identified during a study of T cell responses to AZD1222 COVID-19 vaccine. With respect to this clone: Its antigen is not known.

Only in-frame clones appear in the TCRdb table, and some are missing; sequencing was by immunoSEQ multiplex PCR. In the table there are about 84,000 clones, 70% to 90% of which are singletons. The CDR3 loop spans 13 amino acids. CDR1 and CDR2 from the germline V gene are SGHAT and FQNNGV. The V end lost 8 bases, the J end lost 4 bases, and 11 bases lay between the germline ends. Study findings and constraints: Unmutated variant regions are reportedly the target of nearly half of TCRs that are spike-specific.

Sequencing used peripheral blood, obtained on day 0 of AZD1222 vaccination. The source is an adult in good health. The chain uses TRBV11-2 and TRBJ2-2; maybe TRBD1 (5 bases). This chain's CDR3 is CASLGVRTGELFF. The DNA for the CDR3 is TGTGCCAGCCTAGGGGTTCGCACCGGGGAGCTGTTTTTT.